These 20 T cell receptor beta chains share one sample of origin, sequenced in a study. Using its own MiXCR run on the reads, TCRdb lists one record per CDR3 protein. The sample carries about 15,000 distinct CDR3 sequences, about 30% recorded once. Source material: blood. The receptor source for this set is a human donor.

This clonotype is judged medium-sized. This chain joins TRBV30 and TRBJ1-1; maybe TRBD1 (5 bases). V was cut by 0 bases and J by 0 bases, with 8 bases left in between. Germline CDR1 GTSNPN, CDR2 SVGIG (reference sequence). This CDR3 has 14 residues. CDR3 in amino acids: CAWSVGTMNTEAFF. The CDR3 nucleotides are TGTGCCTGGAGTGTAGGGACCATGAACACTGAAGCTTTCTTT.

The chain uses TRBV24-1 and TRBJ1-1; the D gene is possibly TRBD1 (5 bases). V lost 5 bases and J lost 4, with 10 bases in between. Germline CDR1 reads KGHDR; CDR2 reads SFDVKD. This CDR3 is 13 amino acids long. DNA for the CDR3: TGTGCCACCAGTGGGGGGGGAGGCACTGAAGCTTTCTTT. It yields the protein CATSGGGGTEAFF.

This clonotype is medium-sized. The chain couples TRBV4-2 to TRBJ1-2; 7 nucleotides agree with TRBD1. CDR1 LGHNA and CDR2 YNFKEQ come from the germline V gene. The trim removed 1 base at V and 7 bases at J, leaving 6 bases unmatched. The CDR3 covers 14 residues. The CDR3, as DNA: TGTGCCAGCAGCCAAGTAGGGGGCGCAACTGGCTACACCTTC. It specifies CASSQVGGATGYTF.

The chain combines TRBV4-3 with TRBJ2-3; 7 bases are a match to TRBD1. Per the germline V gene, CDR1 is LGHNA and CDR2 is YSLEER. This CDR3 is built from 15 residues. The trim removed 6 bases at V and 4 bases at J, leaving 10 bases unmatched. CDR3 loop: CASRSPRTGPDTQYF. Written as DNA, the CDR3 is TGCGCCAGCAGATCCCCGCGGACAGGACCAGATACGCAGTATTTT.

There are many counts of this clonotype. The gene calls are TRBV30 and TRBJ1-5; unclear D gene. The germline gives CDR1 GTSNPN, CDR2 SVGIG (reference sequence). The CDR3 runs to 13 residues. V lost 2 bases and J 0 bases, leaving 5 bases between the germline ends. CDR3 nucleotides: TGTGCCTGGAGTTTTACTAGCAATCAGCCCCAGCATTTT. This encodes CAWSFTSNQPQHF. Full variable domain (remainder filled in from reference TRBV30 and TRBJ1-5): SQTIHQWPATLVQPVGSPLSLECTVEGTSNPNLYWYRQAAGRGLQLLFYSVGIGQISSEVPQNLSASRPQDRQFILSSKKLLLSDSGFYLCAWSFTSNQPQHFGDGTRLSIL.

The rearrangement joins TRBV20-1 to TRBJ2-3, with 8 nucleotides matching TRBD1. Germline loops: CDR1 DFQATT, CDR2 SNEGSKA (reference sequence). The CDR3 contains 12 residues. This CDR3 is CSLQGGTDTQYF. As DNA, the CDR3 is TGCAGCTTACAGGGGGGCACAGATACGCAGTATTTT.

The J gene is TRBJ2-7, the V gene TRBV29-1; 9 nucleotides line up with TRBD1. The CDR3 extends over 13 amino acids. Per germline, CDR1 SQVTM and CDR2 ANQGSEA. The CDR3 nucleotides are TGCGGCGCCACGGGACAGGGCTCCTACGAGCAGTACTTC. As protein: CGATGQGSYEQYF.

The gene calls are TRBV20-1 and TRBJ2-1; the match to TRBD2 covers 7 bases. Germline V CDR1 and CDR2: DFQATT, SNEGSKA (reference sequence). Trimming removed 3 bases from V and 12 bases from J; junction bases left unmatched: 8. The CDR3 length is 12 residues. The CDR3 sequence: CSARVGGTSQFF. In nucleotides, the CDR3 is TGCAGTGCTAGGGTGGGGGGGACGTCGCAGTTCTTC.

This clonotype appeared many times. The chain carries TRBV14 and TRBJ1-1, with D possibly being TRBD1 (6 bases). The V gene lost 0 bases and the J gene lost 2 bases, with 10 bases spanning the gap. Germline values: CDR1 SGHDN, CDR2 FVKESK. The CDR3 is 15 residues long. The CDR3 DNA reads TGTGCCAGCAGCCAAGAGACAGGAGTAAACACTGAAGCTTTCTTT. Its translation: CASSQETGVNTEAFF.

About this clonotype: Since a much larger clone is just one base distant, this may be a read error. The CDR3 DNA is TGCGCCAGCTGCCAAGATGTGTGGGGGGGAAACACCGGGGAGCTGTTTTTT. Protein sequence: CASCQDVWGGNTGELFF. This sequence joins TRBV4-3 and TRBJ2-2, with 7 positions matching TRBD2. Germline CDR1 LGHNA, CDR2 YSLEER. The CDR3 spans 17 residues.

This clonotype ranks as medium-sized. CDR3 bases: TGCGCCAGCAGCCAAGTAACTAGCGGGAGAGATACGCAGTATTTT. It translates to CASSQVTSGRDTQYF. This sequence joins TRBV4-3 and TRBJ2-3; 11 positions match TRBD2. The J segment lost 5 bases and the V segment lost 1 base, leaving 2 bases of the junction unmatched. Germline V gene data show CDR1 as LGHNA and CDR2 as YSLEER. The CDR3 loop spans 15 amino acids.

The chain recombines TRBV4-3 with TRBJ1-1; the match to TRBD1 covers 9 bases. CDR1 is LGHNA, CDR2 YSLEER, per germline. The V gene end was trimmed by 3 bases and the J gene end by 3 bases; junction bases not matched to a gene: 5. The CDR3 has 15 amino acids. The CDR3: CASSQRDREDTEAFF. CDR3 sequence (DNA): TGCGCCAGCAGCCAGCGGGACAGGGAGGACACTGAAGCTTTCTTT.

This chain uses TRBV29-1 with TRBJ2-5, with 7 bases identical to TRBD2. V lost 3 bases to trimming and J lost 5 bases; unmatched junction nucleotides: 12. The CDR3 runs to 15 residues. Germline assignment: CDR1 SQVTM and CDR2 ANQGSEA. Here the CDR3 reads CSVDGHGGRDETQYF. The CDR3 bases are TGCAGCGTTGACGGCCATGGAGGGAGGGACGAGACCCAGTACTTC.

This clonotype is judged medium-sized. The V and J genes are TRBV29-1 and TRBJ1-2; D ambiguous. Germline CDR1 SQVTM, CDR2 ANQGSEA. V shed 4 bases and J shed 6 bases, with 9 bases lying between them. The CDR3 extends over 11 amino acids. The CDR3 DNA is TGCAGCGTTGTTTCCTCGGATGGCTACACCTTC. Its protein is CSVVSSDGYTF.

This CDR3 is CSGWGNYGYTF. The CDR3 coding sequence is TGCAGCGGATGGGGGAACTATGGCTACACCTTC. This chain joins TRBV29-1 and TRBJ1-2; D might be TRBD1 (5 bases). The CDR3 has 11 amino acids. Germline V CDR1 and CDR2: SQVTM, ANQGSEA. V lost 7 bases to trimming and J lost 2 bases, with 8 bases between them.

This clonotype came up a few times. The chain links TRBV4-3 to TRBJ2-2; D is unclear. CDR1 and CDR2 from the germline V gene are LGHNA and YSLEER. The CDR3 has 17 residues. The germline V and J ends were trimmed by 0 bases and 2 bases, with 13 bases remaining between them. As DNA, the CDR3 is TGCGCCAGCAGCCAAGATATGAGCTCTGGAAACACCGGGGAGCTGTTTTTT. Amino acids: CASSQDMSSGNTGELFF.

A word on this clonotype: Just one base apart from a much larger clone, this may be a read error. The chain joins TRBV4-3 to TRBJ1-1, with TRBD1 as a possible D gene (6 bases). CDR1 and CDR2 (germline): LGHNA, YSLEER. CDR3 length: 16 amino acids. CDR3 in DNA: TGCGACAGCAGCCAAGGGCCGGACAGTCTGAACACTGAAGCTTTCTTT. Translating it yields CDSSQGPDSLNTEAFF.

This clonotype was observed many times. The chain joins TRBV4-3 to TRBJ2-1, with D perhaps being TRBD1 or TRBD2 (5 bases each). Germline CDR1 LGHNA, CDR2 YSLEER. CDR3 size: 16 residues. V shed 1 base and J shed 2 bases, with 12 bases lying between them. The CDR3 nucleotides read TGCGCCAGCAGCCAAGGCCCGGGGACCGCCTACAATGAGCAGTTCTTC. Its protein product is CASSQGPGTAYNEQFF.

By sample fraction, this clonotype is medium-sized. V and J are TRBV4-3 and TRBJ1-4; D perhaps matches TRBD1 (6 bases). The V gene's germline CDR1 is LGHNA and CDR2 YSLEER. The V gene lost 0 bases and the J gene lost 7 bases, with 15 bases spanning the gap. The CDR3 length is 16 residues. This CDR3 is CASSQDRAGEGEKLFF. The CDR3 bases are TGCGCCAGCAGCCAAGATAGGGCAGGGGAGGGTGAAAAACTGTTTTTT.

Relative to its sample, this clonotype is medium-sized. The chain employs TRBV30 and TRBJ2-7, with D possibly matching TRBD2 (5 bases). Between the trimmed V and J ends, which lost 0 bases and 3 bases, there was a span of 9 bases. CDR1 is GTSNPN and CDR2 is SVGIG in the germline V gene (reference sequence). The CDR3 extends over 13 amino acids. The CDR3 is CAWSVSGGYEQYF. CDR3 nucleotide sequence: TGTGCCTGGAGTGTTTCAGGAGGCTACGAGCAGTACTTC.